The rows below give T cell receptor beta chains drawn from one sample of a study of T cells after yellow fever vaccination. TCRdb called the 5' RACE reads again in MiXCR, with one record for every CDR3 protein. This table has just under 600,000 distinct CDR3 sequences, less than 15% appearing once. Here the sequenced sample was PBMCs, taken on the day of the yellow fever booster vaccination. Receptors were obtained from a man in his thirties or forties who received the YFV17D yellow fever vaccine. Both conserved end residues are part of each CDR3. The D gene is left open where the match is weak. Expanded clones are given a class, and other clones once, few, many or no size at all.

CDR3 protein: CSVASGTSTDTQYF
CDR3 DNA: TGCAGCGTGGCTAGCGGAACTAGCACAGATACGCAGTATTTT
D gene: TRBD2
J gene: TRBJ2-3
V gene: TRBV29-1
clone size: NA

CDR3 protein: CATTEISGSYNEQFF
CDR3 DNA: TGTGCCACCACAGAGATCAGCGGGAGTTACAATGAGCAGTTCTTC
D gene: TRBD2
J gene: TRBJ2-1
V gene: TRBV15
clone size: NA

CDR3 protein: CSARAAGLTQYF
CDR3 DNA: TGCAGTGCTAGAGCAGCGGGGCTTACGCAGTATTTT
D gene: TRBD2
J gene: TRBJ2-3
V gene: TRBV20-1
clone size: NA

CDR3 protein: CASSLVPREGLVSYEQYF
CDR3 DNA: TGCGCCAGCAGCTTGGTTCCTCGGGAGGGCCTCGTGTCCTACGAGCAGTACTTC
D gene: TRBD2
J gene: TRBJ2-7
V gene: TRBV5-1
clone size: few

CDR3 protein: CASSGGDQYEQYF
CDR3 DNA: TGTGCCAGCAGTGGGGGGGACCAATACGAGCAGTACTTC
D gene: TRBD2
J gene: TRBJ2-7
V gene: TRBV12-3/TRBV12-4
clone size: few

CDR3 protein: CASSLAPVVGEAFF
CDR3 DNA: TGTGCCAGCAGCTTAGCCCCTGTGGTCGGCGAAGCTTTCTTT
D gene: NA
J gene: TRBJ1-1
V gene: TRBV7-2
clone size: few

CDR3 protein: CASSLSRGLDEQFF
CDR3 DNA: TGTGCCAGCAGCTTATCAAGGGGGCTCGATGAGCAGTTCTTC
D gene: TRBD1
J gene: TRBJ2-1
V gene: TRBV7-6
clone size: NA

CDR3 protein: CASSLLSGPGYEQFF
CDR3 DNA: TGTGCCAGCAGTTTACTGTCGGGGCCTGGGTATGAGCAGTTCTTC
D gene: NA
J gene: TRBJ2-1
V gene: TRBV12-3/TRBV12-4
clone size: NA

CDR3 protein: CSASWSSGYYEQYF
CDR3 DNA: TGCAGTGCTAGTTGGTCTAGCGGGTATTACGAGCAGTACTTC
D gene: TRBD2
J gene: TRBJ2-7
V gene: TRBV20-1
clone size: NA

CDR3 protein: CATRGSGRSPLHF
CDR3 DNA: TGTGCCACCCGGGGTTCCGGGAGGTCACCCCTCCACTTT
D gene: NA
J gene: TRBJ1-6
V gene: TRBV3-1
clone size: few

CDR3 protein: CASSLGFLAGVGGGSYNEQFF
CDR3 DNA: TGCGCCAGCAGCTTGGGGTTCCTAGCGGGAGTAGGAGGGGGCTCCTACAATGAGCAGTTCTTC
D gene: TRBD2
J gene: TRBJ2-1
V gene: TRBV5-1
clone size: NA

CDR3 protein: CATSPGTPNIQYF
CDR3 DNA: TGTGCCACGTCCCCAGGGACCCCAAACATTCAGTACTTC
D gene: NA
J gene: TRBJ2-4
V gene: TRBV19
clone size: few

CDR3 protein: CASSLIRAGVPTDTQYF
CDR3 DNA: TGTGCCAGCAGTCTTATCCGGGCGGGAGTCCCCACAGATACGCAGTATTTT
D gene: TRBD2
J gene: TRBJ2-3
V gene: TRBV7-2
clone size: many

CDR3 protein: CASSFPDSESSTDTQYF
CDR3 DNA: TGTGCCAGCAGCTTCCCCGATTCGGAATCTAGCACAGATACGCAGTATTTT
D gene: NA
J gene: TRBJ2-3
V gene: TRBV7-6
clone size: few

CDR3 protein: CSARDTGLGYGYTF
CDR3 DNA: TGCAGTGCTAGAGACACAGGGTTAGGCTATGGCTACACCTTC
D gene: NA
J gene: TRBJ1-2
V gene: TRBV20-1
clone size: few

CDR3 protein: CASSPFGLAAYEQYF
CDR3 DNA: TGTGCCAGCAGCCCCTTTGGGCTAGCGGCCTACGAGCAGTACTTC
D gene: TRBD2
J gene: TRBJ2-7
V gene: TRBV12-3/TRBV12-4
clone size: NA

CDR3 protein: CVTHAYTSTDTQYF
CDR3 DNA: TGTGTCACACACGCGTATACTAGCACAGATACGCAGTATTTT
D gene: NA
J gene: TRBJ2-3
V gene: TRBV13
clone size: NA

CDR3 protein: CASSPGVPGELFF
CDR3 DNA: TGTGCCAGCAGTCCCGGGGTGCCCGGGGAGCTGTTTTTT
D gene: NA
J gene: TRBJ2-2
V gene: TRBV5-4
clone size: NA

CDR3 protein: CASSPKGNWNLFF
CDR3 DNA: TGTGCCAGCAGCCCAAAGGGGAATTGGAATCTTTTCTTT
D gene: NA
J gene: TRBJ1-1
V gene: TRBV7-2
clone size: NA

CDR3 protein: CAISGQGAGTQYF
CDR3 DNA: TGTGCCATCAGCGGACAGGGGGCAGGGACCCAGTACTTC
D gene: TRBD1
J gene: TRBJ2-5
V gene: TRBV10-3
clone size: NA

CDR3 protein: CASSLPGSFGYTF
CDR3 DNA: TGTGCCAGCAGTTTACCAGGGAGTTTTGGCTACACCTTC
D gene: NA
J gene: TRBJ1-2
V gene: TRBV12-3/TRBV12-4
clone size: few

CDR3 protein: CASSEAGGNTQYF
CDR3 DNA: TGCGCCAGCAGCGAAGCGGGAGGGAATACGCAGTATTTT
D gene: TRBD2
J gene: TRBJ2-3
V gene: TRBV5-1
clone size: few